This paragraph covers one TCR beta chain sequence. The antigen remains unidentified. These data are taken from a study of cytomegalovirus exposure and HLA in healthy donors. Study in general: As released early, the data held around 80 million unique TCRs from HLA-typed donors. Regarding the study as a whole: Prediction of most subjects' HLA-A and HLA-B alleles by TCR beta sequences was reportedly accurate. One later analysis reportedly identified an Asian-associated ancestry cluster that showed fewer N-insertions than the approximately 700-donor mean.

Germline V gene lookup returns CDR1 SNHLY and CDR2 FYNNEI. The CDR3 is made up of 13 amino acids. Trimming took 4 bases from V and 2 from J, leaving 9 bases between them. The PCR employed 60 Vbeta primers together with 13 Jbeta primers. Data came from immunoSEQ multiplex PCR; TCRdb stores just in-frame clones and leaves some out. The sample has 150,000 to 200,000 clones, approximately 80% seen once. At collection, donors were nominally healthy, but unrecorded immune exposures were probable. Material for sequencing was PBMCs. The sequence was collected from a man in his forties in good health and CMV-seropositive. The J gene is TRBJ2-7, the V gene TRBV2, with D hard to call. Here the CDR3 DNA reads TGTGCCAGCAGTGTAGCCAAAACCTACGAGCAGTACTTC. Protein sequence: CASSVAKTYEQYF.